One and the same sample provided the 6 T cell receptor beta chains below, sequenced in a study of shared clonotypes between healthy human individuals. Produced via immunoSEQ multiplex PCR; TCRdb's table is partial and in-frame only. The sample records over a million clones, 78% being singletons. The specimen sequenced was memory CD4+ T cells from PBMCs. Subset denoted: CD45RA-negative fraction. The receptor set was obtained from a man between 18 and 29 years old in good health. Some clones in this sample may be carry-over from other donors' samples.

V gene TRBV28 combines with J gene TRBJ2-1, with 13 bases that match TRBD2. This CDR3 region has 17 residues. V shed 3 bases and J 3 bases; nucleotides not matched to a gene: 5. Germline CDR1 reads MDHEN; CDR2 reads SYDVKM. The CDR3 is CASSFQGLAGNYNEQFF. As DNA, the CDR3 is TGTGCCAGCAGTTTTCAGGGACTAGCGGGGAACTACAATGAGCAGTTCTTC.

V usage is TRBV5-6 and J usage is TRBJ1-1, with 11 positions matching TRBD1. With 6 bases clipped from V and 0 bases from J, the junction kept 10 bases outside the gene matches. The CDR3 covers 17 residues. The germline V gene encodes CDR1 SGHDT and CDR2 YYEEEE. The CDR3 sequence is CASIRTGGAIMNTEAFF. CDR3 bases: TGTGCCAGCATCAGGACAGGGGGCGCCATCATGAACACTGAAGCTTTCTTT.

This chain connects TRBV7-9 to TRBJ2-1; D uncertain. The CDR3 sequence is 15 residues long. The germline gives CDR1 SEHNR, CDR2 FQNEAQ (reference sequence). V dropped 7 bases and J dropped 5 bases, with 18 bases sitting between them. The CDR3 reads CASIWRSGSDNEQFF. For the CDR3, the DNA is TGTGCCAGCATCTGGCGGAGTGGAAGCGACAATGAGCAGTTCTTC.

This chain connects TRBV5-1 to TRBJ1-2, with D tentatively TRBD1 (5 bases). The germline V and J ends were trimmed by 4 bases and 4 bases, with 17 bases remaining between them. Germline CDR1 reads SGHRS; CDR2 reads YFSETQ. The length of the CDR3 is 15 residues. This chain's CDR3 is CASSAGWGGAYGYTF. Here the CDR3 DNA reads TGCGCCAGCAGCGCGGGTTGGGGGGGAGCCTATGGCTACACCTTC. The entire variable domain, with the rest obtained from reference TRBV5-1 and TRBJ1-2, is as follows: KAGVTQTPRYLIKTRGQQVTLSCSPISGHRSVSWYQQTPGQGLQFLFEYFSETQRNKGNFPGRFSGRQFSNSRSEMNVSTLELGDSALYLCASSAGWGGAYGYTFGSGTRLTVV.

The chain has TRBV2 and TRBJ2-7, with D perhaps given as TRBD1 or TRBD2 (5 bases each). V lost 8 bases and J lost 2, with 19 bases in between. The CDR3 spans 15 residues. CDR1 and CDR2 (germline): SNHLY, FYNNEI. The CDR3 bases are TGTGCCAGCCGCCGTGTGGGACGGAAAGCCTACGAGCAGTACTTC. Encoded protein: CASRRVGRKAYEQYF.

The chain employs TRBV7-9 and TRBJ2-5; D is undetermined. The length of the CDR3 is 15 residues. Germline loops: CDR1 SEHNR, CDR2 FQNEAQ (reference sequence). V gave up 0 bases and J gave up 3 bases, with 11 bases separating them. This CDR3 is CASSLARVAKETQYF. DNA of the CDR3: TGTGCCAGCAGCTTAGCCAGAGTAGCCAAAGAGACCCAGTACTTC.